This T cell receptor (beta chain) originates from a study of HIV-infected patients and healthy controls (TCRdb year 2014). Context from the whole study: The study asked whether deep sequencing of the TCR repertoire from small blood samples of HIV patients could detect immune perturbation and reconstitution.

Whole blood was used without cell fractionation, so all unsorted peripheral T cells were reflected in the repertoire. About 10 uninfected healthy donors were sampled as controls, a few of whom were sampled twice 2 to 4 months apart. A roughly 2.4 ml sample of peripheral blood was drawn into Tempus tubes for RNA extraction. Residual genomic DNA was removed with the TURBO-DNase kit and globin mRNA was depleted with GLOBINclear. Results the study describes overall, beyond this receptor: Alpha-chain CDR3s from MAIT cells occurred at high frequency in healthy controls but were severely depleted in HIV+ repertoires. HIV-infected repertoires had significantly higher mean Gini indices than controls, possibly reflecting oligoclonality. The study cohorts differed slightly in age and sex profile, but those differences did not account for the observed differences in diversity. The study did not determine donor HLA types. Eight alpha and eight beta V genes showed significantly different mean usage between HIV-infected patients and controls. Alpha-beta chain pairing was not determined in the samples. Differing numbers of distinct sequences in patients and controls hindered comparison, and size-matching assigned excessive weight to rare events in the HIV-infected data. By Jaccard index and by the count of highly shared sequences, healthy controls shared more CDR3s between individuals than HIV+ patients did. The dynamics of distinct T-cell subpopulations could not be separated, and sequencing depth was restricted, because whole blood was used. During therapy, a significant decrease in frequency was seen for HIV-associated CDR3s, whereas no significant change was found for CMV-associated CDR3s, although most of them became more frequent. In HIV-infected patients, the apparent post-therapy recovery of the Gini index was not replicated in size-matched repertoire data. Healthy control repertoires showed roughly threefold more distinct CDR3s and higher Shannon diversity than untreated HIV+ repertoires. Processing included only sixteen HIV-infected individuals, and this was regarded by the authors as a major limit on how widely the findings apply.

The germline V gene specifies SGHTA as CDR1 and FQGNSA as CDR2. Trimming takes 1 base from V and 10 bases from J, and the germline ends sit 16 bases apart. The CDR3 runs 15 amino acids, cysteine and phenylalanine included. The kept DNA is CDR3 alone, 45 bases in frame from the first base. This clonotype was seen at least ten times. Its antigen remains unidentified. Base qualities are not recorded, but no much larger clone differs from it by a single base. Using SuperScript III with primers targeting the alpha and beta constant regions, around 500 ng of RNA was reverse transcribed. Alpha and beta chain libraries were generated separately via chain-specific third strand synthesis with multiplexing indices. The protocol used a single primer pair to amplify all rearrangements within a chain, which avoided primer bias, and attached molecular barcodes to each cDNA molecule. Purified cDNA was ligated with T4 RNA Ligase 1 onto a 5' RACE adapter bearing a random hexamer and the SP2 sequencing primer site. With slow temperature ramps used to favor optimal annealing, second strand synthesis was primed from the SP2 site with Phusion polymerase. Joined together, two random hexamer sequences that had both been added before amplification formed the 12-nucleotide barcode of each molecule. An amplification PCR of about 20 cycles with P5s and P7 primers came after a short first PCR that had added P5 and P7 adapter elements plus a second index. Libraries received roughly 28 PCR cycles in total, were quantified on a Qubit, sized on a Bioanalyzer, and diluted to 4 nM. Normalized libraries were sequenced on an Illumina MiSeq with 2 x 250 paired-end kits. Reverse transcription reactions underwent purification over MinElute columns, with elution into roughly 9.8 ul Tris-Cl. A 1:1 ratio of AMPure XP beads was used to clean the adapter ligations after they had run for roughly 25 hours at 16 degrees C. The original methods were these. A modified Decombinator processed the demultiplexed FASTQ files and output V, J, insert and barcode information. Sequences sharing a barcode but differing from the dominant sequence were discarded as errors, and barcodes clustered at Levenshtein distance 3 were counted to estimate original cDNA molecules. The R packages ineq, vegan, igraph and RCytoscape were used for downstream analyses, together with IMGT nomenclature and CDR3 definitions. The authors computed V gene usage over distinct sequences and counted each TCR a single time to avoid skew from clonal expansion. Whenever two unique CDR3 amino acid sequences within a donor differed by a single Levenshtein edit, similarity networks linked them. Published HIV-specific CDR3s (about 100 alpha, several hundred beta) and CMV-specific CDR3s (about 13 alpha, about 250 beta) were assembled and queried against the repertoires. Random subsampling to size-matched repertoires demonstrated that the decreased diversity in patients did not result from their lower sequence numbers. TCRdb reran the public reads through fastp at Q25 and MiXCR, keeping productive beta chains. CDR3 protein sequences are deduplicated, and each keeps its most common genes and DNA. For this entry, the V and J calls and clone size follow TCRdb and not the study's own pipeline. Recorded for this sample are about 24,000 distinct CDR3 sequences; about 8.5% of them occurred a single time. The ten most abundant clones make up about 4% of the sample.

This TCR was sampled from an adult in good health. The specimen sequenced was blood. The V gene is TRBV7-2 and the J gene is TRBJ1-4; the D gene cannot be resolved reliably. The nucleotides are TGTGCCAGCAGCTTAGGGCCGGACCGGGCCCTAAAACTGTTTTTT. This codes for CASSLGPDRALKLFF.